A selection of T cell receptor beta chains follows, all from one sample in a study of breast tumors, draining lymph nodes, adjacent tissues. TCRdb reprocessed the multiplex PCR reads via MiXCR and lists one record per CDR3 protein. The repertoire has about 220,000 distinct CDR3 sequences, approximately 36% of them found once; the top ten carry approximately 3.6%. The sequencing input was axillary lymph node tissue. These receptors all come from a female donor with breast cancer. Some clones in this sample may be carry-over from other donors' samples. Both conserved end residues are part of each CDR3. The order of the fields is D gene, V gene, clone size, J gene, CDR3 protein, CDR3 DNA. D genes are given only for firm matches. Only part of the rows carry a size: once, few, many, or a class if the clone is expanded.

.	TRBV27	.	TRBJ1-3	CASSRTVSGNTIYF	TGTGCCAGCAGTCGGACTGTCTCTGGAAACACCATATATTTT
TRBD1	TRBV5-4	many	TRBJ1-4	CASSMEGGRGNEKLFF	TGTGCCAGCAGCATGGAGGGGGGCAGGGGGAACGAAAAACTGTTTTTT
TRBD2	TRBV29-1	many	TRBJ2-1	CSGLGGSSYNEQFF	TGCAGCGGTTTAGGCGGGAGCTCCTACAATGAGCAGTTCTTC
.	TRBV19	many	TRBJ1-3	CASSIGPSRRLTSGNTIYF	TGTGCCAGTAGTATAGGTCCCTCCAGACGGTTGACTAGTGGAAACACCATATATTTT
.	TRBV20-1	many	TRBJ2-2	CSARPAGKGTGELFF	TGCAGTGCTAGGCCGGCGGGGAAGGGCACCGGGGAGCTGTTTTTT
.	TRBV20-1	.	TRBJ1-4	CSARDTAQGLGKLFF	TGCAGTGCTAGAGATACGGCCCAGGGTCTGGGAAAACTGTTTTTT
.	TRBV6-1	.	TRBJ1-1	CASSYSGRGLSTEAFF	TGTGCCAGCAGTTACTCGGGCAGAGGCCTGAGCACTGAAGCTTTCTTT
TRBD2	TRBV4-1	many	TRBJ2-1	CASSQWKRELDEQFF	TGCGCCAGCAGCCAATGGAAGCGGGAGTTGGATGAGCAGTTCTTC
.	TRBV7-9	.	TRBJ1-1	CASSLGVRTEAFF	TGTGCCAGCAGCTTAGGGGTGAGGACAGAAGCTTTCTTT
TRBD2	TRBV2	many	TRBJ2-1	CASSELAGPSEQFF	TGTGCCAGCAGTGAACTAGCGGGTCCCTCTGAGCAGTTCTTC
.	TRBV4-3	many	TRBJ1-4	CASSQGEGATNEKLFF	TGCGCCAGCAGCCAAGGGGAGGGTGCAACTAATGAAAAACTGTTTTTT